The 21 T cell receptor beta chains presented below share a single source sample, sequenced in a study of blood T cell repertoires in COVID-19. This table comes from immunoSEQ multiplex PCR, and its TCRdb copy is limited to in-frame clones, with some not included. The sample includes 180,000 or so clones, around 86% seen only once; the top ten take roughly 7.3%. Sequenced: peripheral blood. Receptors were obtained from an elderly woman in a cohort sampled during active or convalescent COVID-19.

The chain is built from TRBV10-3 and TRBJ2-5, with 9 bases that match TRBD2. CDR3 length: 17 residues. V lost 0 bases, J lost 2 bases, and 7 bases stayed unmatched. Germline V gives CDR1 ENHRY, CDR2 SYGVKD. Here the CDR3 reads CAISESGRGGLQETQYF. The DNA for the CDR3 is TGTGCCATCAGTGAGTCCGGGCGGGGGGGCCTTCAAGAGACCCAGTACTTC.

CDR3 protein: CASSFQGFNTEAFF. The CDR3 region has the DNA TGTGCCAGCAGCTTTCAGGGCTTTAACACTGAAGCTTTCTTT. The V call is TRBV7-2, the J call TRBJ1-1, with a tentative D call TRBD1 (5 bases). CDR1 is SGHTA and CDR2 is FQGNSA in the germline V gene. There are 14 residues in the CDR3. The V end lost 3 bases, the J end lost 2 bases, and 10 bases lay between the germline ends.

This clone has just a few counts. This chain connects TRBV11-2 to TRBJ2-2, with D unresolved. This CDR3 contains 14 residues. Looked up from germline, CDR1 is SGHAT and CDR2 is FQNNGV. Trimming cost V 5 bases and J 2 bases, with 9 bases left between them. CDR3 sequence (DNA): TGTGCCAGCAGCCTTCACAGCAACACCGGGGAGCTGTTTTTT. Amino acid sequence: CASSLHSNTGELFF.

The chain links TRBV5-1 to TRBJ1-6, with 11 bases lining up with TRBD1. The trim removed 1 base at V and 1 base at J, leaving 4 bases unmatched. Germline V gives CDR1 SGHRS, CDR2 YFSETQ. The length of the CDR3 is 18 residues. The CDR3 protein is CASSLLGQGASYNSPLHF. CDR3 coding DNA: TGCGCCAGCAGCTTGCTTGGACAGGGGGCTTCCTATAATTCACCCCTCCACTTT.

V gene TRBV27 combines with J gene TRBJ2-1; 8 positions agree with TRBD1. There are 15 residues in the CDR3. Germline CDR1 reads MNHEY; CDR2 reads SMNVEV (reference sequence). J was trimmed by 6 bases and V by 5 bases; bases with no gene match: 9. This CDR3 reads CASSATGALGNEQFF. The CDR3 coding sequence is TGTGCCAGCAGTGCGACAGGGGCGCTCGGCAATGAGCAGTTCTTC.

The rearrangement links TRBV3-1 (or the pseudogene TRBV3-2) to TRBJ2-5; D uncertain. This CDR3 region has 13 residues. V was cut by 9 bases and J by 3 bases, with 14 bases left in between. Germline loops: CDR1 LGHDT, CDR2 YNNKEL (reference sequence). DNA of the CDR3: TGTGCCAGTACCGCCGGGTGGGAAGAGACCCAGTACTTC. Amino acid sequence: CASTAGWEETQYF.

The rearrangement links TRBV15 to TRBJ2-3, with a possible D match to TRBD2 (6 bases). The germline V gene has CDR1 LNHNV and CDR2 YYDKDF (reference sequence). Trimming removed 0 bases at V and 2 bases at J, with 12 bases between. This CDR3 spans 16 amino acids. The CDR3 is CATSRDLAVPTDTQYF. CDR3 sequence (DNA): TGTGCCACCAGCAGAGACTTAGCGGTTCCCACAGATACGCAGTATTTT.

The chain is built from TRBV27 and TRBJ1-3; TRBD1 might be the D (6 bases). Germline CDR1 MNHEY, CDR2 SMNVEV (reference sequence). This CDR3 has 13 amino acids. The ends were cut back, 6 bases at V and 1 base at J, with 7 bases in the middle. In DNA form, the CDR3 reads TGTGCCAGCAGCCAGGGGTCTGGAAACACCATATATTTT. It encodes CASSQGSGNTIYF.

This sequence joins TRBV12-3 or TRBV12-4 and TRBJ1-2; D is unresolved. The CDR3 has 12 residues. The V end lost 6 bases, the J end lost 1 base, and 6 bases lay between the germline ends. Here the CDR3 reads CASSGINYGYTF. CDR3 DNA: TGTGCCAGCAGCGGGATTAACTATGGCTACACCTTC.

The chain couples TRBV7-2 to TRBJ2-1, with 7 bases lining up with TRBD2. J was trimmed by 1 base and V by 5 bases; bases with no gene match: 17. Germline V gene data show CDR1 as SGHTA and CDR2 as FQGNSA. The CDR3 runs 19 residues. The CDR3 bases are TGTGCCAGCAGCCCCCTTGGCGGGGGTAACACGGGTTCCTACAATGAGCAGTTCTTC. Translating gives CASSPLGGGNTGSYNEQFF. The full variable domain, its missing parts supplied by reference TRBV7-2 and TRBJ2-1, is GAGVSQSPSNKVTEKGKDVELRCDPISGHTALYWYRQSLGQGLEFLIYFQGNSAPDKSGLPSDRFSAERTGGSVSTLTIQRTQQEDSAVYLCASSPLGGGNTGSYNEQFFGPGTRLTVL.

The V gene is TRBV30, the J gene TRBJ1-2; D is perhaps TRBD1 (6 bases). Germline V gene data show CDR1 as GTSNPN and CDR2 as SVGIG (reference sequence). The V gene lost 3 bases and the J gene lost 2 bases, with 13 bases spanning the gap. This CDR3 contains 14 residues. In DNA, the CDR3 is TGTGCCTGGAGAAAAACAGGGAGAAACTATGGCTACACCTTC. Translated, it gives CAWRKTGRNYGYTF.

The chain combines TRBV7-6 with TRBJ2-1; 8 positions match TRBD2. This CDR3 is 13 amino acids long. Germline CDR1 reads SGHVS; CDR2 reads FNYEAQ. Trimming at V came to 5 bases and at J to 5 bases, leaving 2 bases not matched to a gene. CDR3 amino acids: CASSPGGDNEQFF. CDR3 bases: TGTGCCAGCAGCCCGGGGGGGGACAATGAGCAGTTCTTC.

This sequence joins TRBV23-1 and TRBJ2-2; D perhaps matches TRBD1 (5 bases). TRBV23-1 qualifies as an ORF whose function is uncertain. There are 17 residues in the CDR3. The V and J ends lost 4 bases and 0 bases respectively, with 15 bases between them. CDR3 region: CASSRSQGDSNTGELFF. In DNA form, the CDR3 reads TGCGCCAGCAGTCGATCGCAGGGTGATTCGAACACCGGGGAGCTGTTTTTT.

The chain uses TRBV21-1 and TRBJ2-7; the tabulated D call, TRBD1, remains unverified against the DNA. TRBV21-1 corresponds to a pseudogene. The CDR3 runs to 18 residues. CDR3 sequence (DNA): TGTGCCAGCAGCAAAGGTGGCCCAGGGGATCGGAGCTCCTACGAGCAGTACGTC. It is translated as CASSKGGPGDRSSYEQYV.

The chain has TRBV11-2 and TRBJ2-7; TRBD2 matches 7 bases. From germline, CDR1 is SGHAT and CDR2 FQNNGV. With 1 base clipped from V and 5 bases from J, the junction kept 5 bases outside the gene matches. The CDR3 contains 14 residues. This chain's CDR3 is CASSLGGSVNEQYV. The CDR3 coding sequence is TGTGCCAGCAGCTTAGGCGGGAGTGTCAACGAGCAGTACGTC.

This rearrangement joins TRBV7-9 to TRBJ1-2; 7 bases are a match to TRBD1. Germline trimming cut 0 bases from V and 3 bases from J; bases unmatched to any gene: 10. Germline lookup yields CDR1 SEHNR and CDR2 FQNEAQ (reference sequence). The CDR3 runs to 17 residues. The CDR3 DNA sequence: TGTGCCAGCAGCTTAGCTAGTCGACAGGGCTTTCACTATGGCTACACCTTC. Translating it yields CASSLASRQGFHYGYTF.

The chain combines TRBV5-1 with TRBJ1-1, with 11 bases lining up with TRBD1. This CDR3 comprises 14 residues. The junction had 4 bases not matched to a gene; V was cut back by 5 bases and J by 4 bases. The germline V gene has CDR1 SGHRS and CDR2 YFSETQ. CDR3 sequence: CASRAGQGATEAFF. CDR3 coding DNA: TGCGCCAGCAGAGCCGGACAGGGGGCCACTGAAGCTTTCTTT. The full variable domain, rest sourced from reference TRBV5-1 and TRBJ1-1, is KAGVTQTPRYLIKTRGQQVTLSCSPISGHRSVSWYQQTPGQGLQFLFEYFSETQRNKGNFPGRFSGRQFSNSRSEMNVSTLELGDSALYLCASRAGQGATEAFFGQGTRLTVV.

This clone occurred once. The J gene is TRBJ1-1, the V gene TRBV5-8; 7 nucleotides agree with TRBD1. In germline, CDR1 is SGHTS, CDR2 YDEGEE. This CDR3 has 15 amino acids. V was clipped by 4 bases and J by 5 bases; unmatched bases: 11. CDR3 sequence reads: CASSLSTGIMTEAFF. DNA of the CDR3: TGTGCCAGCAGCCTCTCGACAGGGATCATGACTGAAGCTTTCTTT.

V and J are TRBV5-1 and TRBJ1-1, with TRBD1 as a possible D gene (5 bases). The CDR3 length is 15 residues. V lost 0 bases to trimming and J lost 4 bases, with 13 bases between them. Germline loops: CDR1 SGHRS, CDR2 YFSETQ. The CDR3 protein is CASSLVAGQFTEAFF. The CDR3, as DNA: TGCGCCAGCAGCTTGGTAGCAGGGCAGTTCACTGAAGCTTTCTTT.

This clone was found many times. The chain has TRBV9 and TRBJ2-1; 10 bases map to TRBD2. This CDR3 has 14 residues. Germline V gives CDR1 SGDLS, CDR2 YYNGEE. The V and J ends lost 3 bases and 8 bases, in that order; junction bases with no gene match: 5. CDR3 residues: CASSGSGGFDEQFF. CDR3 sequence (DNA): TGTGCCAGCAGCGGTAGCGGGGGGTTTGATGAGCAGTTCTTC.

This chain uses TRBV10-1 with TRBJ2-4; 7 bases match TRBD2. From germline, CDR1 is WNHNN and CDR2 SYGVQD (reference sequence). The V segment lost 7 bases and the J segment 8 bases; nucleotides outside the gene matches: 11. CDR3 length: 14 amino acids. CDR3 DNA sequence: TGCGCCAGCACCCCCAGCGGGGCTGTGGACATTCAGTACTTC. Translating it yields CASTPSGAVDIQYF.